Described below is a single T cell receptor (beta chain) sequence and its context. What it binds is unknown. This sample is drawn from a study of shared clonotypes between healthy human individuals. Study-wide context: The study enrolled a couple of women and a few men aged 18 to 49. Findings and limits, study-wide: It was observed that roughly 5.1% of naive CD4 clonotypes were shared across several donors. Lower generation probabilities were found for non-shared clonotypes than for those shared by all four donors.

The germline gives CDR1 MDHEN, CDR2 SYDVKM. V dropped 6 bases and J dropped 2 bases, with 7 bases sitting between them. The CDR3 is 12 residues long. In the original processing: Filtering was not the same, since immunoSEQ gave junction-only sequences without quality scores. Some clones are missing from TCRdb's copy, which holds only in-frame ones; the method was immunoSEQ multiplex PCR. V and J calls plus clone size are reproduced from that table; the DNA served to infer D and trimming. The profile shows 2 million or so clones, 95% of them singletons. The sequenced sample was naive CD4+ T cells sorted from blood. The subset here: CD45RA+ positively selected. The chain combines TRBV28 with TRBJ1-1, with D unresolved. This receptor was obtained from a man younger than 30 in good health. In DNA form, the CDR3 reads TGTGCCAGCAGCAGAGTAAACACTGAAGCTTTCTTT. Translating it yields CASSRVNTEAFF.